Below are 4 T cell receptor beta chains sequenced from a single sample in a study of Ad26.COV2.S vaccination and SARS-CoV-2 variants. The treatment here: some 19 received Ad26.COV2.S at low or high dose, single or two shots; about 5 received placebo; per-sample allocation not given. Each sample was drawn 63 days after the first injection (of vaccine or placebo). The protocol was immunoSEQ multiplex PCR, while the TCRdb copy is restricted to in-frame clones and leaves out a portion. The data hold about 410,000 clones, with about 89% observed a single time. The sample consisted of peripheral blood, taken in a trial of Ad26.COV2.S vaccine versus placebo. These receptors originate from a person between 18 and 60 years old who received the Ad26.COV2.S COVID-19 vaccine or a placebo.

The chain couples TRBV5-1 to TRBJ2-7; D gene unclear. This CDR3 is 14 amino acids long. Germline V CDR1 and CDR2: SGHRS, YFSETQ. Trimming left V 1 base short and J 2 bases short, with 10 bases between. CDR3 DNA: TGCGCCAGCAGCTTGTTTGAGAAGACCTACGAGCAGTACTTC. This codes for CASSLFEKTYEQYF.

V is TRBV30 and J is TRBJ1-2; D remains ambiguous. V was clipped by 2 bases and J by 7 bases, with 8 bases between them. The CDR3 length is 11 residues. Germline-derived CDR1 and CDR2 are GTSNPN and SVGIG (reference sequence). In nucleotides, the CDR3 is TGTGCCTGGAGTAGGGAGGGTGGCTACACCTTC. It encodes CAWSREGGYTF.

The chain links TRBV27 to TRBJ2-1; TRBD2 matches at 8 bases. After removal of 1 base from V and 6 bases from J, the junction contained 8 bases not matched to a gene. Per the germline V gene, CDR1 is MNHEY and CDR2 is SMNVEV (reference sequence). The CDR3 extends over 16 amino acids. The DNA of the CDR3 is TGTGCCAGCAGTTTATTCGACGGGAGGGTCGGCAATGAGCAGTTCTTC. Translating it yields CASSLFDGRVGNEQFF.

This chain connects TRBV5-8 to TRBJ1-1; 8 bases are a match to TRBD1. Per the germline V gene, CDR1 is SGHTS and CDR2 is YDEGEE. The CDR3 length is 14 residues. V trimming: 5 bases; J trimming: 5 bases; junction bases outside the gene matches: 8. CDR3 sequence: CASRPPGQGTEAFF. In DNA form, the CDR3 reads TGTGCCAGCAGACCTCCAGGACAGGGAACTGAAGCTTTCTTT.